This TCR beta chain was obtained from a study of blood T cell repertoires in COVID-19. Turning to the study itself: Acute-phase and convalescent COVID-19 samples originated in the United States, Italy and Spain. Sources were T cells, B-cell-depleted T cells, or PBMCs; the material itself was cDNA or gDNA.

Germline V CDR1 and CDR2: SGHTS, YDEGEE. V gave up 5 bases and J gave up 5 bases; unmatched junction bases: 21. The CDR3 consists of 19 residues. This clone came up a few times. Profiled with immunoSEQ multiplex PCR; TCRdb holds only in-frame clones, not every one. The sample has about 170,000 clones, approximately 90% seen once. Categorization into cohorts depended on clinical history that participants reported. Recovered status in Cohort 3 required two negative PCRs, clearance, or symptom resolution. The gene calls are TRBV5-8 and TRBJ2-7; 11 bases agree with TRBD2. The sequencing sample was made of PBMCs or T cells enriched from blood (not recorded which). The TCR sequence derives from a woman between 18 and 29 years old who had recovered from COVID-19. In nucleotides, the CDR3 is TGTGCCAGCAGACAATCAAGGATTGTAACGCTTAGCGGGAGGGACGAGCAGTACTTC. Translation: CASRQSRIVTLSGRDEQYF.